This T cell receptor beta chain was profiled in a study of long-term antiretroviral therapy in people with HIV. Regarding this clone: Its antigen is as yet unknown.

Sequencing relied on immunoSEQ assay v3.0, run at survey level. Per-sample TRB depth target: about 35,000-55,000 T-cell genomes. The method was immunoSEQ multiplex PCR; TCRdb's version includes in-frame clones alone and lacks a portion of them. The data hold roughly 10,000 clones, with roughly 80% observed a single time. The V gene lost 4 bases and the J gene lost 11 bases, with 15 bases spanning the gap. The CDR3 covers 13 residues. Germline CDR1 and CDR2: ENHRY and SYGVKD. General study results and limits: ART adherence, viral resistance and therapy changes went undocumented. Possibly under older ART regimens, blood was drawn between the mid-2000s and the late 2010s.

This clonotype was sampled from a man aged 35 to 55 with HIV. The chain is built from TRBV10-3 and TRBJ1-3, with a tentative D call TRBD1 (6 bases). The input for sequencing was unsorted PBMCs, taken 1.2 years after starting antiretroviral therapy. The CDR3 reads CAISGTDAGAIYF. CDR3 coding DNA: TGTGCCATCAGTGGGACAGACGCGGGAGCCATATATTTT.